One and the same sample provided the 3 T cell receptor beta chains below, sequenced in a study of blood T cell repertoires in COVID-19. Sequenced by immunoSEQ multiplex PCR; TCRdb stores in-frame clones only, minus some. Here the sample spans roughly 250,000 clones, roughly nine tenths being singletons. Input material: PBMCs or T cells enriched from blood (not recorded which). These receptors all come from a human donor in a cohort exposed to, infected with or recovered from COVID-19 (not recorded which). The donor label of this sample is uncertain.

The gene calls are TRBV9 and TRBJ2-1, with 11 bases matching TRBD2. The CDR3 has 17 residues. Germline-derived CDR1 and CDR2 are SGDLS and YYNGEE. J lost 7 bases, V lost 0 bases, and 9 bases had no gene match. In DNA, the CDR3 is TGTGCCAGCAGCGTAGATCCTAGCGGGGGGTTAAAAAATGAGCAGTTCTTC. Amino acids: CASSVDPSGGLKNEQFF.

The gene calls are TRBV25-1 and TRBJ1-4; D unresolved. The CDR3 spans 15 residues. V was clipped by 1 base and J by 4 bases, with 10 bases between them. Germline CDR1 reads MGHDK; CDR2 reads SYGVNS. DNA for the CDR3: TGTGCCAGCAGTGAATTGGGCATACTTAATGAAAAACTGTTTTTT. Residues: CASSELGILNEKLFF. Full variable domain (outside the CDR3, taken from reference TRBV25-1 and TRBJ1-4): EADIYQTPRYLVIGTGKKITLECSQTMGHDKMYWYQQDPGMELHLIHYSYGVNSTEKGDLSSESTVSRIRTEHFPLTLESARPSHTSQYLCASSELGILNEKLFFGSGTQLSVL.

This chain uses TRBV20-1 with TRBJ1-2, with TRBD1 identical over 7 bases. This CDR3 has 13 amino acids. The ends lost 3 bases at V and 4 bases at J; junction bases unmatched: 5. From germline, CDR1 is DFQATT and CDR2 SNEGSKA (reference sequence). The CDR3 spells CSASRGGAYGYTF. The CDR3 nucleotides read TGCAGTGCTAGTCGAGGGGGCGCCTATGGCTACACCTTC.